Presented here are 18 T cell receptor beta chains from one specimen sequenced in a study of OX40 agonist ivuxolimab in advanced cancers. Produced via immunoSEQ multiplex PCR; TCRdb's table is partial and in-frame only. The table lists 11,000 to 15,000 clones, about 86% of them singletons, with 5% to 7% in the top ten. The sequenced sample was CD4+ or CD8+ T cells sorted from blood, obtained in a trial of the OX40 agonist ivuxolimab. These receptors came from an adult with an advanced solid tumor such as melanoma, head and neck, liver or kidney cancer.

The V gene is TRBV27, the J gene TRBJ2-2; D may correspond to TRBD1 or TRBD2 (5 bases each). The V and J ends lost 2 bases and 6 bases respectively, with 7 bases between them. The length of the CDR3 is 13 residues. The germline gives CDR1 MNHEY, CDR2 SMNVEV (reference sequence). The CDR3 bases are TGTGCCAGCAGTTTACCGGGGCCCGGGGAGCTGTTTTTT. Translation gives CASSLPGPGELFF.

This clone was seen a few times. The V and J genes are TRBV27 and TRBJ1-1; tentative D call: TRBD1 (5 bases). Germline V gene sequence: CDR1 MNHEY, CDR2 SMNVEV (reference sequence). The CDR3 totals 13 residues. The V end lost 7 bases, the J end lost 12 bases, and 21 bases lay between the germline ends. CDR3 in DNA: TGTGCCAGCACCTCCCTCGGGGCCAAATTGTCTTTCTTT. Its protein product is CASTSLGAKLSFF.

The rearrangement joins TRBV7-9 to TRBJ2-5, with TRBD1 matching 7 bases. The end of the DNA aligns better with TRBJ2-7, so the J call may be wrong. From germline, CDR1 is SEHNR and CDR2 FQNEAQ (reference sequence). This CDR3 contains 13 residues. DNA for the CDR3: TGTGCCAGCAGCTTATCAGGGGGCTACGAGCAGTACTTC. This gives the protein CASSLSGGYEQYF.

The chain employs TRBV5-1 and TRBJ1-3; perhaps TRBD1 as D (5 bases). The CDR3 has 17 amino acids. Trimming left V 0 bases short and J 0 bases short, with 13 bases between. Germline values: CDR1 SGHRS, CDR2 YFSETQ. The CDR3 DNA reads TGCGCCAGCAGCTTGGGGACAACTCAGAGCTCTGGAAACACCATATATTTT. This codes for CASSLGTTQSSGNTIYF. The full variable domain, rest sourced from reference TRBV5-1 and TRBJ1-3, is KAGVTQTPRYLIKTRGQQVTLSCSPISGHRSVSWYQQTPGQGLQFLFEYFSETQRNKGNFPGRFSGRQFSNSRSEMNVSTLELGDSALYLCASSLGTTQSSGNTIYFGEGSWLTVV.

This sequence joins TRBV6-1 and TRBJ2-1, with 10 bases lining up with TRBD2. Trimming removed 4 bases from V and 7 bases from J; junction bases left unmatched: 7. The CDR3 is made up of 15 amino acids. Germline CDR1 MNHNS, CDR2 SASEGT. The CDR3, as DNA: TGTGCCAGCAGTGTAAGCGGGGGGGCGAGGAATGAGCAGTTCTTC. Translated, it gives CASSVSGGARNEQFF.

The gene calls are TRBV4-2 and TRBJ2-3; TRBD2 matches at 10 bases. From germline, CDR1 is LGHNA and CDR2 YNFKEQ. The CDR3 sequence is 16 residues long. J was trimmed by 2 bases and V by 4 bases; bases with no gene match: 6. This CDR3 reads CASSRRSGGATDTQYF. The CDR3 DNA is TGTGCCAGCAGCCGCCGGAGCGGGGGGGCCACAGATACGCAGTATTTT.

The chain has TRBV9 and TRBJ2-3; 7 nucleotides align to TRBD2. CDR1 is SGDLS and CDR2 is YYNGEE in the germline V gene. V trimming: 6 bases; J trimming: 1 base; junction bases outside the gene matches: 8. This CDR3 spans 15 amino acids. In DNA, the CDR3 is TGTGCCAGCAACCCCCGGGGGGAACGCACAGATACGCAGTATTTT. It specifies CASNPRGERTDTQYF.

The chain has TRBV6-5 and TRBJ1-1; D might be TRBD1 (6 bases). CDR1 and CDR2 from the germline V gene are MNHEY and SVGAGI. V lost 7 bases and J 3 bases, leaving 12 bases between the germline ends. CDR3 length: 13 amino acids. The CDR3 spells CASTQGGHTEAFF. For the CDR3, the DNA is TGTGCCAGCACCCAAGGGGGGCACACTGAAGCTTTCTTT.

This clone was seen once. V gene TRBV29-1 combines with J gene TRBJ1-1; D unresolved. Per the germline V gene, CDR1 is SQVTM and CDR2 is ANQGSEA. This CDR3 is 11 amino acids long. V gave up 5 bases and J gave up 2 bases, with 6 bases separating them. The DNA of the CDR3 is TGCAGCGTTCTTAGAAACACTGAAGCTTTCTTT. Translated: CSVLRNTEAFF.

The J gene is TRBJ2-5, the V gene TRBV11-2, with 12 bases matching TRBD2. This CDR3 comprises 16 residues. Per the germline V gene, CDR1 is SGHAT and CDR2 is FQNNGV. V shed 0 bases, J shed 5 bases, and the junction held 4 bases outside the gene matches. This chain's CDR3 is CASSLDPLAGGETQYF. CDR3 DNA sequence: TGTGCCAGCAGCTTAGATCCTCTAGCGGGGGGGGAGACCCAGTACTTC.

This rearrangement joins TRBV11-2 to TRBJ2-3; a possible D gene is TRBD2 (5 bases). V dropped 2 bases and J dropped 1 base, with 7 bases sitting between them. The CDR3 has 14 amino acids. The V gene's germline CDR1 is SGHAT and CDR2 FQNNGV. CDR3 coding DNA: TGTGCCAGCAGCTTATTCGGGGGCACAGATACGCAGTATTTT. Its protein product is CASSLFGGTDTQYF.

The gene calls are TRBV19 and TRBJ2-5, with no clear D. V was trimmed by 6 bases and J by 1 base, leaving 9 bases between them. CDR1 and CDR2 from the germline V gene are LNHDA and SQIVND (reference sequence). This CDR3 region has 13 residues. For the CDR3, the DNA is TGTGCCAGTAGAGACACTTTCCAAGAGACCCAGTACTTC. Protein product: CASRDTFQETQYF.

This clone is medium-sized by share. The J gene is TRBJ2-1, the V gene TRBV6-4, with TRBD1 matching 11 bases. Germline CDR1 MRHNA, CDR2 SNTAGT. This CDR3 comprises 15 residues. Germline trimming cut 8 bases from V and 5 bases from J; bases unmatched to any gene: 8. The CDR3 sequence: CASGPGTGGDNEQFF. CDR3 nucleotides: TGTGCCAGCGGTCCCGGGACAGGGGGAGACAATGAGCAGTTCTTC.

V usage is TRBV5-1 and J usage is TRBJ2-2; D not resolved. CDR1 and CDR2 from the germline V gene are SGHRS and YFSETQ. The V and J ends lost 4 bases and 2 bases respectively, with 12 bases between them. The CDR3 is 15 residues long. The CDR3 reads CASSPSGPNTGELFF. The CDR3 region has the DNA TGCGCCAGCAGCCCCTCCGGGCCAAACACCGGGGAGCTGTTTTTT.

The rearrangement joins TRBV4-1 to TRBJ2-3, with D perhaps TRBD2 (7 bases). In germline, CDR1 is MGHRA, CDR2 YSYEKL. V lost 0 bases, J lost 5 bases, and 18 bases lay in between. CDR3 size: 17 residues. As DNA, the CDR3 is TGCGCCAGCAGCCAAGATCCCGCGGGGGCCACCCAAGATACGCAGTATTTT. This gives the protein CASSQDPAGATQDTQYF.

This clone was recorded once. The chain uses TRBV6-6 and TRBJ1-2; D uncertain. Deletions cut 0 bases from V and 7 bases from J, with 15 bases between. The CDR3 length is 15 residues. Germline lookup yields CDR1 MNHNY and CDR2 SVGAGI (reference sequence). The CDR3 loop reads CASSYSVQRGSGYTF. The CDR3 DNA follows: TGTGCCAGCAGTTACTCCGTGCAGAGAGGGTCTGGCTACACCTTC.

This clone has only one observation. The rearrangement uses TRBV19 and TRBJ2-7; 7 nucleotides match TRBD1. The V segment lost 4 bases and the J segment 5 bases; nucleotides outside the gene matches: 8. This CDR3 has 14 residues. In germline, CDR1 is LNHDA, CDR2 SQIVND (reference sequence). CDR3 coding DNA: TGTGCCAGTAGTAGACAGGGAGCGAGGGACGAGCAGTACTTC. This encodes CASSRQGARDEQYF.

The sample holds one count of this clone. The chain links TRBV5-1 to TRBJ2-3; D possibly corresponds to TRBD1 (5 bases). The CDR3 loop spans 14 amino acids. Germline values: CDR1 SGHRS, CDR2 YFSETQ. V dropped 0 bases and J dropped 2 bases, with 7 bases sitting between them. CDR3 bases: TGCGCCAGCAGCTTGGCGGACAACACAGATACGCAGTATTTT. This sequence encodes CASSLADNTDTQYF.